The 28 T cell receptor beta chains below all came from one sample that was sequenced in a study of spatial heterogeneity in lung cancer. Notes on the study in general: Within tumors, counts of expanded alpha and beta TCRs tracked tumor mutation counts.

As for time point: sample taken at primary tumor resection. Antigens for these TCRs are unknown. TCRdb passed the 5' RACE reads through MiXCR, listing each CDR3 protein once. The sample lists 4,700 or so distinct CDR3 sequences, 7% to 9.5% occurring once. The starting material was lung tumor tissue, obtained at surgery. The receptors were sampled from a male donor with early-stage non-small cell lung cancer.

In its sample, this clonotype ranks as medium-sized. The rearrangement joins TRBV10-3 to TRBJ2-3, with D unresolved. The CDR3 has 13 residues. V shed 2 bases and J shed 3 bases, with 6 bases lying between them. Germline CDR1 is ENHRY and CDR2 is SYGVKD. The CDR3 DNA is TGTGCCATCAGTGAGATGGAGACAGATACGCAGTATTTT. Translation: CAISEMETDTQYF.

For this clonotype: A read error may produce the germline difference seen at one junction end. The chain is built from TRBV7-9 and TRBJ2-5, with 8 bases fitting TRBD1. Germline V gene data show CDR1 as SEHNR and CDR2 as FQNEAQ (reference sequence). CDR3 length: 15 amino acids. In DNA, the CDR3 is TGTGCCAGCAGCCCTCTCCCGGGACAGGAAGAGTCCCAGTACTTC. This sequence encodes CASSPLPGQEESQYF.

This clonotype ranks as medium-sized (0.01 to 0.1%). The chain couples TRBV27 to TRBJ2-3; D uncertain. CDR3 length: 14 residues. The V end was cut by 2 bases, the J end by 2 bases, with 8 bases between. Germline V lookup: CDR1 MNHEY, CDR2 SMNVEV (reference sequence). Written as DNA, the CDR3 is TGTGCCAGCAGTTTAACGGCACTCACAGATACGCAGTATTTT. This sequence encodes CASSLTALTDTQYF.

This clonotype turned up a few times. This rearrangement joins TRBV13 to TRBJ2-3, with 10 bases that match TRBD1. The CDR3 runs to 16 residues. Losses at the gene ends were 3 bases for V and 1 base for J; bases not matched to a gene: 4. CDR1 and CDR2 (germline): PRHDT, FYEKMQ (reference sequence). The CDR3 spells CASSLGTGEGTDTQYF. The CDR3 bases are TGTGCCAGCAGCTTGGGGACAGGGGAAGGCACAGATACGCAGTATTTT.

This clonotype was picked up many times. The chain links TRBV6-2 or TRBV6-3 to TRBJ2-2; possible D gene TRBD1, 6 bases. CDR1 and CDR2 from the germline V gene are MNHEY and SVGEGT. V was shortened by 6 bases and J by 5 bases, with 10 bases between the two germline ends. This CDR3 comprises 13 residues. This chain's CDR3 is CASRPGQTGELFF. The CDR3 region has the DNA TGTGCCAGCAGGCCCGGACAGACCGGGGAGCTGTTTTTT.

By proportion, this clonotype is medium-sized (0.01 to 0.1%). This chain connects TRBV4-1 to TRBJ2-3; no reliable D call. CDR1 is MGHRA and CDR2 is YSYEKL in the germline V gene. The CDR3 consists of 15 residues. The V end was cut by 4 bases, the J end by 3 bases, with 14 bases between. CDR3 nucleotides: TGCGCCAGCAGCCCCGCCCGCGGTCTGACAGATACGCAGTATTTT. The encoded protein is CASSPARGLTDTQYF.

By its share, this clonotype is medium-sized. V and J are TRBV7-3 and TRBJ1-1; D remains ambiguous. Trimming shortened V by 5 bases and J by 4 bases, and 17 bases separated the two germline ends. CDR1 and CDR2 from the germline V gene are SGHTA and FQGTGA. The CDR3 contains 15 residues. CDR3 amino acids: CASSDQPGYATEAFF. The CDR3, as DNA: TGTGCCAGCAGCGATCAACCGGGGTATGCCACTGAAGCTTTCTTT. The full variable domain, in which reference TRBV7-3 and TRBJ1-1 provide the parts outside the CDR3, is GAGVSQTPSNKVTEKGKYVELRCDPISGHTALYWYRQSLGQGPEFLIYFQGTGAADDSGLPNDRFFAVRPEGSVSTLKIQRTERGDSAVYLCASSDQPGYATEAFFGQGTRLTVV.

This clonotype is judged medium-sized (0.01 to 0.1%). This chain links TRBV24-1 with TRBJ2-1; no clear D. Per the germline V gene, CDR1 is KGHDR and CDR2 is SFDVKD. There are 11 residues in the CDR3. Trimming pared 3 bases from V and 8 bases from J, leaving 4 bases between. In DNA, the CDR3 is TGTGCCACCAGTGATGGCGATGAGCAGTTCTTC. Translating it yields CATSDGDEQFF.

The chain is built from TRBV7-9 and TRBJ1-2, with D perhaps matching TRBD1 (5 bases). V lost 1 base, J lost 7 bases, and 13 bases lay in between. This CDR3 has 14 residues. CDR1 and CDR2 from the germline V gene are SEHNR and FQNEAQ (reference sequence). CDR3 DNA sequence: TGTGCCAGCAGCTTAGGGGGGACGCCTAGTGGCTACACCTTC. Its protein product is CASSLGGTPSGYTF.

This clonotype is medium-sized. The V call is TRBV4-1, the J call TRBJ2-1, with 7 positions matching TRBD2. The CDR3 is made up of 16 amino acids. V lost 4 bases, J lost 5 bases, and 11 bases stayed unmatched. The germline gives CDR1 MGHRA, CDR2 YSYEKL. CDR3 protein: CASSRTPGGVNNEQFF. The CDR3, as DNA: TGCGCCAGCAGCCGAACTCCGGGGGGTGTTAACAATGAGCAGTTCTTC.

This clonotype is deemed medium-sized (0.01 to 0.1%). The chain uses TRBV12-3 or TRBV12-4 and TRBJ2-4; 11 bases map to TRBD1. CDR3 length equals 15 residues. Germline trimming cut 5 bases from V and 8 bases from J; bases unmatched to any gene: 8. The CDR3 bases are TGTGCCAGCAGTCGATCGGGACAGGGGGGGGACATTCAGTACTTC. Its translation is CASSRSGQGGDIQYF.

This clonotype was detected ten times or more. V is TRBV19 and J is TRBJ1-2; 7 bases are a match to TRBD1. The trim removed 8 bases at V and 8 bases at J, leaving 17 bases unmatched. Looked up from germline, CDR1 is LNHDA and CDR2 is SQIVND (reference sequence). This CDR3 contains 15 residues. This chain's CDR3 is CASRPGTDPGGGYTF. The CDR3 coding sequence is TGTGCCAGTCGACCCGGGACAGACCCCGGTGGGGGCTACACCTTC.

By proportion, this clonotype is medium-sized. The CDR3 DNA is TGTGCCAGCACCAACATGGAGGGGGGCAATCAGCCCCAGCATTTT. This sequence encodes CASTNMEGGNQPQHF. The chain uses TRBV6-1 and TRBJ1-5; D possibly corresponds to TRBD1 (6 bases). The germline V gene encodes CDR1 MNHNS and CDR2 SASEGT. The CDR3 extends over 15 amino acids. V lost 7 bases and J 2 bases, leaving 15 bases between the germline ends.

By frequency in the sample, this clonotype is large (0.1 to 1%). The J gene is TRBJ1-2, the V gene TRBV20-1; 8 positions agree with TRBD1. Germline CDR1 reads DFQATT; CDR2 reads SNEGSKA (reference sequence). Trimming cost V 1 base and J 4 bases; bases outside gene matches: 5. The length of the CDR3 is 14 residues. CDR3 DNA sequence: TGCAGTGCTAGAGGATCTACAGGGGGCTATGGCTACACCTTC. Residues: CSARGSTGGYGYTF.

Judged by abundance, this clonotype is medium-sized. The CDR3 DNA sequence: TGTGCCAGCAGCTTACGGACAGGGGGGTACGATGAAGCTTTCTTT. This sequence encodes CASSLRTGGYDEAFF. The V and J genes are TRBV7-2 and TRBJ1-1; 10 nucleotides line up with TRBD1. With 2 bases clipped from V and 7 bases from J, the junction kept 7 bases outside the gene matches. This CDR3 contains 15 residues. In germline, CDR1 is SGHTA, CDR2 FQGNSA.

This clonotype is deemed medium-sized. The chain uses TRBV27 and TRBJ2-4, with TRBD1 as a possible D gene (6 bases). CDR1 is MNHEY, CDR2 SMNVEV, per germline (reference sequence). Trimming stripped 2 bases from V and 7 bases from J, with 15 bases between. CDR3 size: 15 residues. The CDR3 reads CASSLAWQGMNIQYF. CDR3 DNA sequence: TGTGCCAGCAGTTTAGCTTGGCAGGGGATGAACATTCAGTACTTC.

This clonotype is medium-sized. The chain is built from TRBV3-1 and TRBJ2-1; 11 nucleotides line up with TRBD2. J lost 8 bases, V lost 1 base, and 7 bases had no gene match. The germline CDR1 and CDR2 sequences are LGHDT and YNNKEL (reference sequence). This CDR3 has 16 amino acids. CDR3 sequence: CASSQGRLAGGDEQFF. In DNA, the CDR3 is TGTGCCAGCAGCCAAGGACGGCTAGCGGGAGGAGATGAGCAGTTCTTC.

In its sample, this clonotype is medium-sized. V gene TRBV4-3 combines with J gene TRBJ2-5, with D hard to call. The germline V gene encodes CDR1 LGHNA and CDR2 YSLEER. Between the trimmed V and J ends, which lost 0 bases and 5 bases, there was a span of 7 bases. There are 13 residues in the CDR3. CDR3 sequence reads: CASSQDRDETQYF. CDR3 bases: TGCGCCAGCAGCCAAGACCGCGACGAGACCCAGTACTTC.

Relative to its sample, this clonotype is large. The chain couples TRBV7-2 to TRBJ2-5, with TRBD2 matching 11 bases. V shed 1 base and J 9 bases; nucleotides not matched to a gene: 1. This CDR3 is built from 13 residues. The germline V gene has CDR1 SGHTA and CDR2 FQGNSA. Here the CDR3 reads CASSLELAGAQYF. The CDR3, as DNA: TGTGCCAGCAGCTTAGAACTAGCGGGGGCCCAGTACTTC.

This clonotype appeared a few times. With a much larger clone just one base away, this may be a read error. The V call is TRBV29-1, the J call TRBJ2-7; 7 bases agree with TRBD1. J was trimmed by 6 bases and V by 6 bases; bases with no gene match: 14. Germline CDR1 is SQVTM and CDR2 is ANQGSEA. The CDR3 has 14 residues. CDR3 loop: CSVAGTDRRGEQYF. The CDR3 region has the DNA TGCAGCGTGGCCGGGACAGACCGTCGAGGCGAGCAGTACTTC.

The sample holds a few counts of this clonotype. The chain links TRBV29-1 to TRBJ2-1; 13 nucleotides agree with TRBD2. The V segment lost 7 bases and the J segment 5 bases; nucleotides outside the gene matches: 5. CDR1 is SQVTM, CDR2 ANQGSEA, per germline. The CDR3 length is 14 residues. This chain's CDR3 is CSAGTSGIDNEQFF. As DNA, the CDR3 is TGCAGCGCAGGGACTAGCGGGATCGACAATGAGCAGTTCTTC.

This clonotype has a count of ten or more. The rearrangement joins TRBV6-2 or TRBV6-3 to TRBJ1-5; D ambiguous. Deletions cut 4 bases from V and 2 bases from J, with 12 bases between. This CDR3 is 15 amino acids long. The germline gives CDR1 MNHEY, CDR2 SVGEGT. CDR3 nucleotide sequence: TGTGCCAGCAGTTCCCTGGGAAGCCGCAATCAGCCCCAGCATTTT. This encodes CASSSLGSRNQPQHF.

This clonotype is medium-sized within its sample. The chain recombines TRBV7-3 with TRBJ2-3; either TRBD1 or TRBD2 may fit D (6 bases each). Trimming shortened V by 5 bases and J by 2 bases, and 17 bases separated the two germline ends. The CDR3 length is 16 residues. The V gene's germline CDR1 is SGHTA and CDR2 FQGTGA. CDR3 nucleotide sequence: TGTGCCAGCAGCCTCAGGGGCGGGGCCGACACAGATACGCAGTATTTT. Protein sequence: CASSLRGGADTDTQYF.

This clonotype was seen ten or more times. V gene TRBV9 combines with J gene TRBJ2-3; D call uncertain. This CDR3 is built from 14 residues. Germline values: CDR1 SGDLS, CDR2 YYNGEE. V shed 3 bases and J shed 0 bases, with 8 bases lying between them. CDR3 protein: CASSDYPSTDTQYF. CDR3 in DNA: TGTGCCAGCAGCGATTATCCTAGCACAGATACGCAGTATTTT.

This clonotype was seen many times. One end of the junction does not line up with germline, which may come from a read error. The chain uses TRBV6-2 or TRBV6-3 and TRBJ1-6; 7 nucleotides agree with TRBD1. The CDR3 spans 15 residues. Germline values: CDR1 MNHEY, CDR2 SVGEGT. For the CDR3, the DNA is TGTGTCAGCAGGGACCACAGGGGCGACGGTTCACCCCTCCACTTT. Its translation: CVSRDHRGDGSPLHF.

This clonotype is medium-sized. The J gene is TRBJ2-3, the V gene TRBV28; D perhaps matches TRBD2 (6 bases). Trimming removed 2 bases from V and 2 bases from J, with 11 bases in between. CDR1 and CDR2 from the germline V gene are MDHEN and SYDVKM. The CDR3 runs to 15 residues. CDR3 amino acids: CASSLPSGLTDTQYF. The CDR3 DNA follows: TGTGCCAGCAGTTTACCCAGCGGGCTCACAGATACGCAGTATTTT.

In its sample, this clonotype ranks as medium-sized. The chain links TRBV28 to TRBJ2-1; D may be TRBD1 (6 bases). The length of the CDR3 is 15 residues. V gave up 8 bases and J gave up 12 bases, with 26 bases separating them. Germline assignment: CDR1 MDHEN and CDR2 SYDVKM. CDR3 DNA: TGTGCCAGCGAAGTAGAAGGGACAAGGGGAAGAGGGCAGTTCTTC. Residues: CASEVEGTRGRGQFF.

This clonotype is medium-sized in the sample. J is TRBJ1-6 and V is TRBV30; D is perhaps TRBD1 (6 bases). Germline CDR1 GTSNPN, CDR2 SVGIG (reference sequence). The V end lost 0 bases, the J end lost 7 bases, and 22 bases lay between the germline ends. CDR3 length: 18 residues. This CDR3 reads CAWSVLGAQGAGNSPLHF. CDR3 nucleotide sequence: TGTGCCTGGAGTGTACTGGGGGCACAGGGAGCAGGGAATTCACCCCTCCACTTT.